The 17 T cell receptor beta chains below all came from one sample that was sequenced in a study of metastatic and nonmetastatic thyroid tumors. TCRdb re-called clones via MiXCR from the PCR reads. Of roughly 30,000 clones in the sample, over 20% are singletons; the top ten hold approximately 15%. No patient had received any treatment before thyroid surgery. Material: blood. The receptors stem from a female donor with papillary thyroid cancer or a benign thyroid nodule (not recorded which). Some clones in this sample may be carry-over from other donors' samples.

Note on this clone: At one of its ends the junction is not consistent with the germline gene, which may arise from a read error. The genes are TRBV11-3 and TRBJ2-3, with a tentative D call TRBD2 (6 bases). The CDR3 consists of 14 residues. Looked up from germline, CDR1 is SGHNT and CDR2 is YENEEA. CDR3 region: CASQGGGIPDAQYF. CDR3 sequence (DNA): TGTGCCAGTCAAGGAGGCGGGATTCCAGATGCGCAGTATTTT.

In regard to this clone: One end of the junction does not line up with germline, which may come from a read error. This chain joins TRBV5-1 and TRBJ2-5; tentatively, D is TRBD1 (6 bases). There are 14 residues in the CDR3. Per germline, CDR1 SGHRS and CDR2 YFSETQ. The CDR3 is CASSLGQVQETQHF. CDR3 DNA sequence: TGCGCCAGCAGCTTGGGACAGGTACAAGAGACCCAGCACTTC.

The chain combines TRBV30 with TRBJ1-6, with D possibly being TRBD1 (5 bases). Germline V gene data show CDR1 as GTSNPN and CDR2 as SVGIG (reference sequence). This CDR3 spans 14 amino acids. Trimming left V 2 bases short and J 7 bases short, with 12 bases between. This CDR3 reads CAWSLRGSNSPLHF. The CDR3 DNA is TGTGCCTGGAGTTTACGGGGGTCCAATTCACCCCTCCACTTT.

This clone has at least ten counts. The J gene is TRBJ2-7, the V gene TRBV11-1, with 7 nucleotides matching TRBD1. Per germline, CDR1 SGHAT and CDR2 FQDESV (reference sequence). Losses at the gene ends were 1 base for V and 0 bases for J; bases not matched to a gene: 6. The CDR3 runs to 16 residues. The CDR3 spells CASSLVEGAVSYEQYF. The DNA for the CDR3 is TGTGCCAGCAGCTTAGTTGAGGGGGCCGTCTCCTACGAGCAGTACTTC.

This clone occurred many times. This chain joins TRBV5-4 and TRBJ1-2; 7 bases are a match to TRBD1. V shed 4 bases, J shed 6 bases, and the junction held 6 bases outside the gene matches. The CDR3 length is 13 residues. Germline loops: CDR1 SGHNT, CDR2 YYREEE (reference sequence). CDR3 residues: CASSDTGTDGYTF. The CDR3 region has the DNA TGTGCCAGCAGCGATACCGGGACAGATGGCTACACCTTC.

This clone is deemed medium-sized. The CDR3 bases are TGTGCCAGCAGTGACGGGACAGGGGAAGGAACTGAAGCTTTCTTT. This encodes CASSDGTGEGTEAFF. This chain joins TRBV6-4 and TRBJ1-1; 10 bases align to TRBD1. Germline V gene sequence: CDR1 MRHNA, CDR2 SNTAGT. The CDR3 is 15 residues long. V was clipped by 2 bases and J by 5 bases; unmatched bases: 5.

The V and J genes are TRBV11-2 and TRBJ2-7; D unresolved. From germline, CDR1 is SGHAT and CDR2 FQNNGV. Trimming stripped 4 bases from V and 6 bases from J, with 10 bases between. The CDR3 is 12 amino acids. This CDR3 reads CASSSAVGEQYF. CDR3 DNA sequence: TGTGCCAGCAGCTCGGCAGTCGGCGAGCAGTACTTC.

This clone was counted at least ten times. This chain uses TRBV7-9 with TRBJ2-1, with D possibly matching TRBD2 (7 bases). The CDR3 consists of 14 residues. Trimming removed 8 bases from V and 7 bases from J, with 18 bases in between. Per the germline V gene, CDR1 is SEHNR and CDR2 is FQNEAQ (reference sequence). CDR3 nucleotide sequence: TGTGCCAGCGTTGGAGGGGGGGAGGGGAATGAGCAGTTCTTC. This gives the protein CASVGGGEGNEQFF. The complete variable domain, with remaining parts taken from reference TRBV7-9 and TRBJ2-1, reads DTGVSQNPRHKITKRGQNVTFRCDPISEHNRLYWYRQTLGQGPEFLTYFQNEAQLEKSRLLSDRFSAERPKGSFSTLEIQRTEQGDSAMYLCASVGGGEGNEQFFGPGTRLTVL.

This rearrangement joins TRBV7-2 to TRBJ2-3, with D hard to call. Germline CDR1 is SGHTA and CDR2 is FQGNSA. Trimming stripped 7 bases from V and 0 bases from J, with 11 bases between. The CDR3 is 14 amino acids. Written as DNA, the CDR3 is TGTGCCAGCATCCTCCTTTCTAGCACAGATACGCAGTATTTT. Amino acids: CASILLSSTDTQYF.

This clone is termed medium-sized. This sample includes further DNA sequences coding for the same CDR3. The rearrangement uses TRBV20-1 and TRBJ2-4, with D possibly TRBD1 on 6 matching bases. The CDR3 length is 15 residues. In germline, CDR1 is DFQATT, CDR2 SNEGSKA (reference sequence). The V gene lost 6 bases and the J gene lost 3 bases, with 18 bases spanning the gap. The CDR3, as DNA: TGCAGTGCCAGAATTCTCCGGGACATCAAAAACATTCAGTACTTC. This gives the protein CSARILRDIKNIQYF.

This clone was detected only a few times. One end of the junction varies from germline; a read error may be responsible. The chain links TRBV5-8 to TRBJ1-1; D unresolved. The CDR3 has 15 amino acids. CDR1 is SGHTS, CDR2 YDEGEE, per germline. The CDR3: CASRDLRLMNTEASF. As DNA, the CDR3 is TGTGCCAGCAGGGATCTCCGGCTCATGAACACTGAAGCTTCCTTT.

Note on this clone: A junction end diverges from the germline sequence, so it may reflect a read error. The chain has TRBV28 and TRBJ2-7; 8 nucleotides line up with TRBD2. The CDR3 runs 14 residues. From germline, CDR1 is MDHEN and CDR2 SYDVKM. The chain's CDR3 is CANSSAGAIYEQYF. CDR3 nucleotides: TGTGCCAACAGTTCAGCGGGAGCTATATACGAGCAGTACTTC.

This clone was counted between two and nine times. The rearrangement joins TRBV11-2 to TRBJ2-7; TRBD2 agrees at 9 bases. The CDR3 covers 14 residues. Trimming took 10 bases from V and 2 from J; bases not matched to a gene: 9. Germline V gene sequence: CDR1 SGHAT, CDR2 FQNNGV. This chain's CDR3 is CATCWTSVPYEQYF. CDR3 nucleotides: TGTGCCACCTGTTGGACTAGCGTTCCCTACGAGCAGTACTTC.

This clone was observed a few times. The rearrangement joins TRBV6-1 to TRBJ2-5; D unclear. The CDR3 totals 14 residues. V lost 3 bases to trimming and J lost 9 bases, with 17 bases between them. Germline V gene lookup returns CDR1 MNHNS and CDR2 SASEGT. The CDR3 spells CASSDSIGRAAQYF. Here the CDR3 DNA reads TGTGCCAGCAGTGACTCGATCGGCCGGGCGGCCCAGTACTTC.

This clone has at least ten counts. The V call is TRBV7-9, the J call TRBJ1-4, with TRBD1 matching over 7 bases. V shed 0 bases, J shed 8 bases, and the junction held 6 bases outside the gene matches. The germline V gene encodes CDR1 SEHNR and CDR2 FQNEAQ (reference sequence). The CDR3 sequence is 15 residues long. CDR3 in amino acids: CASSLAQGPIEKLFF. DNA for the CDR3: TGTGCCAGCAGCTTAGCACAGGGGCCGATAGAAAAACTGTTTTTT.

This clone was observed a few times. A read error is possible here, since a much larger clone lies one base away. The chain employs TRBV27 and TRBJ2-3, with D tentatively TRBD2 (5 bases). Germline CDR1 and CDR2: MNHEY and SMNVEV (reference sequence). The CDR3 sequence is 16 residues long. V was pared by 3 bases and J by 2 bases, with 15 bases between. The CDR3 here is CASSLGAYQYTDTQYF. In DNA form, the CDR3 reads TGTGCCAGCAGTTTGGGAGCGTACCAGTACACAGATACGCAGTATTTT.

This chain connects TRBV7-4 to TRBJ1-2; 9 positions match TRBD1. J gave up 7 bases and V 0 bases, and 15 bases lay outside the gene matches. The length of the CDR3 is 18 residues. Germline lookup yields CDR1 SGHVT and CDR2 SQSDAQ. The CDR3 coding sequence is TGTGCCAGCAGCTTAGCGCGGCGGGCCGGGACAGGGCTAGTTGGCTACACCTTC. Encoded protein: CASSLARRAGTGLVGYTF.